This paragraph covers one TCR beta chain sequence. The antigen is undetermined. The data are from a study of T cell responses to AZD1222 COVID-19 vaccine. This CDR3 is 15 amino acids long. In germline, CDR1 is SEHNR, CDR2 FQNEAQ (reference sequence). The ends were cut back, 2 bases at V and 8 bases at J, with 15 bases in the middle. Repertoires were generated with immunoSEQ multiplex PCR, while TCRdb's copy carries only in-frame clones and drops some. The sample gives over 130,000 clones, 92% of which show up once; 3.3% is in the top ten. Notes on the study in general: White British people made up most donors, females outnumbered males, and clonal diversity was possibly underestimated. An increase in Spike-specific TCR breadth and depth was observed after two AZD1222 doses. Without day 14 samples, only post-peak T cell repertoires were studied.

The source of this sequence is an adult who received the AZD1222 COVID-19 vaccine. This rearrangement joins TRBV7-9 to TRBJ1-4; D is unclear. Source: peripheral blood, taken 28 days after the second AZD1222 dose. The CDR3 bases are TGTGCCAGCAGCTTATCCCGAGCCCTGGGGGAAAAACTGTTTTTT. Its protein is CASSLSRALGEKLFF.